A single count supports the clone carrying this T cell receptor beta chain. Its antigen is not identified. These data are taken from a study of lymphopenia after photon versus proton radiotherapy. Study conclusions and caveats: Authors raise, but do not show, better survival with proton therapy. A bigger post-nadir fall in TCR diversity correlated inversely with survival time in deceased patients. Oligoclonal CD8+ Temra expansion after nadir drove photon patients' diversity drop. Under photons, naive T cells and diversity fell while effector/memory populations rose.

Assay used: immunoSEQ multiplex PCR; TCRdb lists only in-frame clones, some missing. The sample has about 20,000 clones; approximately 91% are singletons. The TCR sequence derives from a man in his 70s with pancreatic cancer. This material consisted of peripheral blood, taken from a patient treated with proton-based radiotherapy.

DNA of the CDR3: TGTGCCAGCAGTGAAGAGGCCCCGACCTACGAGCAGTACTTC. Translating gives CASSEEAPTYEQYF. The chain recombines TRBV6-1 with TRBJ2-7; no firm D call. Germline assignment: CDR1 MNHNS and CDR2 SASEGT. The CDR3 length is 14 residues. Trimming took 1 base from V and 2 from J, leaving 9 bases between them.